This T cell receptor beta chain was documented in a study of early T cells in non-severe SARS-CoV-2 infection. The wider study: Bulk RNA taken from unsorted whole blood was sequenced, leaving chains unpaired.

Study outcomes and limitations: The study's VDJdb matching favored anti-spike CD8 responses and missed private and CD4 specificities.

There are 15 residues in the CDR3. Germline loops: CDR1 LNHDA, CDR2 SQIVND (reference sequence). The V and J ends lost 7 bases and 2 bases respectively, with 15 bases between them. As to this clonotype: Its specificity is unknown.

Unique molecular identifier tags were affixed to discrete cDNA molecules. TCRdb reprocessed the 5' RACE reads via MiXCR and lists one record per CDR3 protein. Of some 26,000 distinct CDR3 sequences in the sample, 4% to 5.5% were seen once. The receptor comes from an adult who was a healthcare worker with PCR-confirmed SARS-CoV-2 infection or an uninfected control (not recorded which). Sequencing was performed on whole blood. This chain joins TRBV19 and TRBJ2-1, with TRBD1 as a possible D gene (6 bases). CDR3 bases: TGTGCCAGTACTAGGACAGCCACAACCTACAATGAGCAGTTCTTC. Its translation is CASTRTATTYNEQFF.